These T cell receptor beta chains were read from a single sample in a study of low-dose radiotherapy and immunotherapy resistance in tumors. TCRdb processed the reads anew with MiXCR; each CDR3 protein has one entry. The sample consists of some 60,000 distinct CDR3 sequences, more than 20% of them appearing once. The sequences come from PBMCs, collected before treatment. All receptors derive from a male donor with rectosigmoid adenocarcinoma. CDR3s include the opening cysteine and the closing phenylalanine or tryptophan. Fields, in order: D gene, J gene, clone size, V gene, CDR3 protein, CDR3 DNA. A D gene is named only where the DNA matches it firmly. The size entry is marked missing in some rows and otherwise reads once, few, many or a size class.

d_gene: -; j_gene: TRBJ1-5; abundance: -; v_gene: TRBV28; CDR3aa: CASSSGARPQHF; CDR3nt: TGTGCCAGCAGTTCAGGGGCAAGGCCCCAGCATTTT
d_gene: -; j_gene: TRBJ1-2; abundance: -; v_gene: TRBV5-6; CDR3aa: CASSLAQWSKGYTF; CDR3nt: TGTGCCAGCAGCTTGGCACAGTGGAGTAAGGGCTACACCTTC
d_gene: TRBD1; j_gene: TRBJ1-1; abundance: many; v_gene: TRBV27; CDR3aa: CASSLFRQGEEAFF; CDR3nt: TGTGCCAGCAGTTTATTCCGACAGGGTGAGGAAGCTTTCTTT
d_gene: -; j_gene: TRBJ1-2; abundance: many; v_gene: TRBV6-2/TRBV6-3; CDR3aa: CASTDPGFGYTF; CDR3nt: TGTGCCAGCACAGACCCGGGCTTTGGCTACACCTTC
d_gene: TRBD2; j_gene: TRBJ2-1; abundance: -; v_gene: TRBV28; CDR3aa: CASKASGYNEQFF; CDR3nt: TGTGCCAGCAAGGCTAGCGGATACAATGAGCAGTTCTTC
d_gene: -; j_gene: TRBJ2-5; abundance: few; v_gene: TRBV6-1; CDR3aa: CASIGGDVELETQYF; CDR3nt: TGTGCCTCAATAGGGGGGGATGTAGAGTTAGAGACCCAGTACTTC
d_gene: TRBD1; j_gene: TRBJ1-2; abundance: many; v_gene: TRBV12-3/TRBV12-4; CDR3aa: CASSGQGSYYGYTF; CDR3nt: TGTGCCAGCAGTGGACAGGGTTCGTACTATGGCTACACCTTC
d_gene: TRBD2; j_gene: TRBJ2-4; abundance: -; v_gene: TRBV2; CDR3aa: CASSEGWAGGGTSKNIQYF; CDR3nt: TGTGCCAGCAGTGAAGGATGGGCAGGCGGGGGTACCTCCAAAAACATTCAGTACTTC
d_gene: -; j_gene: TRBJ1-6; abundance: many; v_gene: TRBV11-2; CDR3aa: CASSSTDTYNSPLHF; CDR3nt: TGTGCCAGCAGCTCCACGGACACTTATAATTCACCCCTCCACTTT
d_gene: -; j_gene: TRBJ1-4; abundance: many; v_gene: TRBV11-3; CDR3aa: CASSSLHEKLFF; CDR3nt: TGTGCCAGCAGCTCCCTCCATGAAAAACTGTTTTTT
d_gene: -; j_gene: TRBJ1-5; abundance: many; v_gene: TRBV12-3/TRBV12-4; CDR3aa: CASSFRYQPQHF; CDR3nt: TGTGCCAGCAGTTTCAGGTATCAGCCCCAGCATTTT
d_gene: TRBD1; j_gene: TRBJ1-1; abundance: many; v_gene: TRBV7-6; CDR3aa: CASSVNYRGRSEAFF; CDR3nt: TGTGCCAGCAGCGTAAACTACAGGGGGCGGAGTGAAGCTTTCTTT
d_gene: TRBD2; j_gene: TRBJ2-2; abundance: many; v_gene: TRBV4-1; CDR3aa: CASSRGTSGGAWNTGELFF; CDR3nt: TGCGCCAGCAGCCGAGGGACTAGCGGGGGGGCCTGGAACACCGGGGAGCTGTTTTTT
d_gene: -; j_gene: TRBJ2-3; abundance: many; v_gene: TRBV18; CDR3aa: CASSPSTGLSTDTQYF; CDR3nt: TGTGCCAGCTCACCTTCGACAGGACTTAGCACAGATACGCAGTATTTT
d_gene: TRBD2; j_gene: TRBJ2-7; abundance: -; v_gene: TRBV7-2; CDR3aa: CASSAGLARYEQYF; CDR3nt: TGTGCCAGCAGCGCAGGACTAGCGCGTTACGAGCAGTACTTC
d_gene: -; j_gene: TRBJ1-3; abundance: many; v_gene: TRBV9; CDR3aa: CASRRSSGNTIYF; CDR3nt: TGTGCCAGCAGGCGGAGTTCTGGAAACACCATATATTTT
d_gene: -; j_gene: TRBJ2-1; abundance: many; v_gene: TRBV27; CDR3aa: CASSKTGTTVDEQFF; CDR3nt: TGTGCCAGCAGTAAAACCGGGACAACCGTAGATGAGCAGTTCTTC
d_gene: -; j_gene: TRBJ2-5; abundance: many; v_gene: TRBV6-5; CDR3aa: CASSSRPRGTETQYF; CDR3nt: TGTGCCAGCAGCTCCCGGCCCAGAGGGACAGAGACCCAGTACTTC
d_gene: -; j_gene: TRBJ2-2; abundance: many; v_gene: TRBV5-4; CDR3aa: CASSEDRYQGGELFF; CDR3nt: TGTGCCAGCAGCGAAGACAGGTACCAAGGAGGGGAGCTGTTTTTT
d_gene: -; j_gene: TRBJ2-6; abundance: -; v_gene: TRBV6-8; CDR3aa: CASSYSGAGANVLTF; CDR3nt: TGTGCCAGCAGTTACTCGGGGGCTGGGGCCAACGTCCTGACTTTC
d_gene: TRBD1; j_gene: TRBJ1-5; abundance: many; v_gene: TRBV19; CDR3aa: CASTKTGWVNQPQHF; CDR3nt: TGTGCCAGTACCAAGACAGGGTGGGTCAATCAGCCCCAGCATTTT
d_gene: TRBD2; j_gene: TRBJ2-5; abundance: -; v_gene: TRBV6-2/TRBV6-3; CDR3aa: CASRRGLAGVGETQYF; CDR3nt: TGTGCCAGCAGGCGGGGACTAGCGGGAGTAGGAGAGACCCAGTACTTC
d_gene: TRBD2; j_gene: TRBJ2-7; abundance: many; v_gene: TRBV9; CDR3aa: CASSVQGTGGAYEQYF; CDR3nt: TGTGCCAGCAGCGTACAAGGAACGGGGGGGGCCTACGAGCAGTACTTC
d_gene: -; j_gene: TRBJ1-5; abundance: many; v_gene: TRBV29-1; CDR3aa: CSVGSGLQPQHF; CDR3nt: TGCAGCGTTGGATCAGGGCTTCAGCCCCAGCATTTT
d_gene: TRBD2; j_gene: TRBJ2-3; abundance: many; v_gene: TRBV7-2; CDR3aa: CASSFRLAGDTDTQYF; CDR3nt: TGTGCCAGCAGCTTCCGACTAGCGGGAGACACAGATACGCAGTATTTT
d_gene: TRBD1; j_gene: TRBJ2-3; abundance: -; v_gene: TRBV7-9; CDR3aa: CASSRGTVSTDTQYF; CDR3nt: TGTGCCAGCAGCCGTGGGACAGTTAGCACAGATACGCAGTATTTT
d_gene: -; j_gene: TRBJ2-1; abundance: many; v_gene: TRBV7-2; CDR3aa: CASTIWPERSEQFF; CDR3nt: TGTGCCAGCACCATCTGGCCGGAGCGGAGTGAGCAGTTCTTC
d_gene: -; j_gene: TRBJ1-4; abundance: many; v_gene: TRBV12-3/TRBV12-4; CDR3aa: CASSLGGAANEKLFF; CDR3nt: TGTGCCAGCAGCTTGGGTGGGGCAGCTAATGAAAAACTGTTTTTT
d_gene: -; j_gene: TRBJ2-1; abundance: many; v_gene: TRBV29-1; CDR3aa: CSGASGSYNEQFF; CDR3nt: TGCAGCGGCGCGTCGGGTTCCTACAATGAGCAGTTCTTC
d_gene: -; j_gene: TRBJ2-7; abundance: many; v_gene: TRBV3-1; CDR3aa: CASSLDTGGREQYF; CDR3nt: TGTGCCAGCAGCCTGGACACGGGTGGTCGAGAGCAGTACTTC
d_gene: -; j_gene: TRBJ2-7; abundance: many; v_gene: TRBV12-3/TRBV12-4; CDR3aa: CASSLGSAGSYEQYF; CDR3nt: TGTGCCAGCAGTTTAGGTTCGGCCGGATCCTACGAGCAGTACTTC
d_gene: -; j_gene: TRBJ1-1; abundance: -; v_gene: TRBV29-1; CDR3aa: CSTYTNTEAFF; CDR3nt: TGCAGCACTTACACAAACACTGAAGCTTTCTTT
d_gene: -; j_gene: TRBJ2-5; abundance: many; v_gene: TRBV6-2/TRBV6-3; CDR3aa: CASSYSLGGETQYF; CDR3nt: TGTGCCAGCAGTTACTCATTAGGGGGGGAGACCCAGTACTTC
d_gene: TRBD1; j_gene: TRBJ2-1; abundance: -; v_gene: TRBV7-8; CDR3aa: CASSFGQGSISNEQFF; CDR3nt: TGTGCCAGCAGCTTCGGACAGGGCTCGATATCGAATGAGCAGTTCTTC
d_gene: TRBD2; j_gene: TRBJ2-7; abundance: many; v_gene: TRBV7-3; CDR3aa: CASSFRPAGAYEQYF; CDR3nt: TGTGCCAGCAGCTTCCGCCCGGCGGGGGCCTACGAGCAGTACTTC
d_gene: TRBD1; j_gene: TRBJ1-1; abundance: many; v_gene: TRBV10-3; CDR3aa: CAILDRGHTEAFF; CDR3nt: TGTGCCATCCTGGACAGGGGTCACACTGAAGCTTTCTTT
d_gene: -; j_gene: TRBJ1-5; abundance: many; v_gene: TRBV19; CDR3aa: CASSILGGGNQPQHF; CDR3nt: TGTGCCAGTAGTATTCTAGGAGGTGGTAATCAGCCCCAGCATTTT
d_gene: TRBD1; j_gene: TRBJ2-3; abundance: -; v_gene: TRBV29-1; CDR3aa: CSSSQGGAGDTQYF; CDR3nt: TGCAGCAGCAGCCAAGGGGGCGCTGGGGATACGCAGTATTTT
d_gene: -; j_gene: TRBJ1-6; abundance: many; v_gene: TRBV5-1; CDR3aa: CASSLAGGASYNSPLHF; CDR3nt: TGCGCCAGCAGCTTGGCGGGAGGTGCCTCCTATAATTCACCCCTCCACTTT
d_gene: -; j_gene: TRBJ1-1; abundance: -; v_gene: TRBV7-2; CDR3aa: CASSLGGGERNTEAFF; CDR3nt: TGTGCCAGCAGCTTGGGAGGGGGAGAAAGGAACACTGAAGCTTTCTTT
d_gene: TRBD1; j_gene: TRBJ1-1; abundance: many; v_gene: TRBV19; CDR3aa: CASSGQGRRGNTEAFF; CDR3nt: TGTGCCAGTAGTGGACAGGGGCGGAGGGGGAACACTGAAGCTTTCTTT
d_gene: -; j_gene: TRBJ1-3; abundance: many; v_gene: TRBV3-1; CDR3aa: CASSPQGKGGLFVYF; CDR3nt: TGTGCCAGCAGCCCCCAAGGAAAGGGGGGGCTCTTCGTATATTTT
d_gene: TRBD1; j_gene: TRBJ2-7; abundance: -; v_gene: TRBV4-3; CDR3aa: CASSPFSTGGGNPYEQYF; CDR3nt: TGCGCCAGCAGCCCATTCTCAACAGGGGGCGGGAACCCCTACGAGCAGTACTTC
d_gene: -; j_gene: TRBJ1-1; abundance: many; v_gene: TRBV4-1; CDR3aa: CASSQQAPYTEAFF; CDR3nt: TGCGCCAGCAGCCAACAGGCACCCTACACTGAAGCTTTCTTT
d_gene: -; j_gene: TRBJ1-5; abundance: many; v_gene: TRBV6-2/TRBV6-3; CDR3aa: CASSYYGNSNQPQHF; CDR3nt: TGTGCCAGCAGTTACTATGGGAATTCCAATCAGCCCCAGCATTTT
d_gene: -; j_gene: TRBJ2-5; abundance: many; v_gene: TRBV20-1; CDR3aa: CSATDYSTETQYF; CDR3nt: TGCAGTGCGACGGACTATTCGACGGAGACCCAGTACTTC
d_gene: TRBD2; j_gene: TRBJ2-1; abundance: once; v_gene: TRBV28; CDR3aa: CASSITRGGYNEQFF; CDR3nt: TGTGCCAGCAGTATCACTCGCGGGGGGTACAATGAGCAGTTCTTC
d_gene: -; j_gene: TRBJ1-3; abundance: few; v_gene: TRBV29-1; CDR3aa: CSVVRRDRSGNTIYF; CDR3nt: TGCAGCGTAGTCCGCCGGGACCGCTCTGGAAACACCATATATTTT